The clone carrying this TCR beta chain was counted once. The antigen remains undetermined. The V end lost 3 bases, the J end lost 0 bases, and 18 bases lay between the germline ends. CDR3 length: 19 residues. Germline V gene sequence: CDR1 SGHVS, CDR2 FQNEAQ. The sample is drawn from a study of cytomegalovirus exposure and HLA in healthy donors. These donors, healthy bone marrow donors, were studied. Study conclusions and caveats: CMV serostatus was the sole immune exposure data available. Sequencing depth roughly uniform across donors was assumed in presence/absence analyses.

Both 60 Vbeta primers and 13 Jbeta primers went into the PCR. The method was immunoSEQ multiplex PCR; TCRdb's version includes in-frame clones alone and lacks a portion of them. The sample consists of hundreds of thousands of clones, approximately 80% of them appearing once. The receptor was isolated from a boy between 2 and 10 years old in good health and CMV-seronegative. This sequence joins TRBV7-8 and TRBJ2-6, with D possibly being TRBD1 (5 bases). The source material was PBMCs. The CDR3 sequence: CASSFWVVPTGSGANVLTF. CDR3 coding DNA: TGTGCCAGCAGCTTTTGGGTTGTTCCAACAGGCTCTGGGGCCAACGTCCTGACTTTC.